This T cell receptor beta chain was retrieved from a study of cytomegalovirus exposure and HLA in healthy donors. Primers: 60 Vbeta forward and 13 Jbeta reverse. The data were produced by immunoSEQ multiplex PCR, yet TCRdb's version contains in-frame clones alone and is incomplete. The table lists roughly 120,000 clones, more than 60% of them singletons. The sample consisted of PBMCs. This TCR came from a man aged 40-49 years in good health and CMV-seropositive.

CDR3 bases: TGTGCCAGCAGCTTCCGGGACAGGACCAACGAGCAGTACTTC. Its protein product is CASSFRDRTNEQYF. J is TRBJ2-7 and V is TRBV7-9; 8 positions match TRBD1. Germline V lookup: CDR1 SEHNR, CDR2 FQNEAQ (reference sequence). This CDR3 is 14 amino acids long. The V gene end was trimmed by 3 bases and the J gene end by 5 bases; junction bases not matched to a gene: 6.